Only one count was recorded for the clone carrying this T cell receptor beta chain. Its antigen is still unknown. The sample is drawn from a study of cytomegalovirus exposure and HLA in healthy donors. V trimming: 2 bases; J trimming: 6 bases; junction bases outside the gene matches: 10. The germline V gene encodes CDR1 SGHDN and CDR2 FVKESK. There are 16 residues in the CDR3. Study observations and caveats: Reportedly, diagnosis of cytomegalovirus status by the classifier showed high specificity and sensitivity. It was in a later analysis that TCR association rates were seen to vary by HLA locus, highest for DRB1 and lowest for HLA-C. It was reported in a later analysis that an Asian-associated ancestry cluster showed fewer N-insertions than the approximately 670-donor mean. Excluded: some indistinguishable V segments such as TRBV6-2 and TRBV6-3.

The PCR contained 60 Vbeta and 13 Jbeta primers. This table comes from immunoSEQ multiplex PCR, and its TCRdb copy is limited to in-frame clones, with some not included. This sample has 150,000 to 200,000 clones; approximately 78% occur once, and the top ten carry 6.5%. The chain uses TRBV14 and TRBJ2-7, with 10 bases fitting TRBD1. The receptor was derived from a woman aged 50 to 60 in good health and CMV-seropositive. Sequences were obtained from PBMCs. CDR3 residues: CASSQTPGQGLGEQYF. The DNA for the CDR3 is TGTGCCAGCAGCCAAACCCCGGGACAGGGGTTAGGCGAGCAGTACTTC.